Listed below are T cell receptor beta chains from one sample, sequenced in a study of T cell clusters in autoimmune cytopenias. Each CDR3 protein gets one entry in TCRdb, which reprocessed the multiplex PCR reads and gives no DNA. There are about 2,000 distinct CDR3 sequences in the sample, with about 35% held by the top ten. The specimen was peripheral blood. The receptors here all came from a human donor with an autoimmune cytopenia, with autoimmune hepatitis or in good health (not recorded which). Each CDR3 is given with its conserved first and last residue. Fields, in order: J gene, V gene, clone size, CDR3 protein. The listing skips clone size in some rows; elsewhere it reads once, few, many or a size class.

TRBJ2-3,TRBV6-2/TRBV6-3,NA,CASSSTSGADTQYF
TRBJ2-7,TRBV29-1,medium-sized,CSVGRDYEQYF
TRBJ2-2,TRBV4-1,NA,CASSQVGGTGELFF
TRBJ2-2,TRBV6-4,NA,CASSDARDTGELFF
TRBJ1-2,TRBV27,medium-sized,CASSPIVRTGSGGYGYTF
TRBJ2-7,TRBV7-2,NA,CASSLLPGQTYEQYF
TRBJ2-7,TRBV6-6,NA,CAGRQGKYTGEQYF
TRBJ2-3,TRBV20-1,NA,CSPQREANTDTQYF
TRBJ1-5,TRBV21-1,NA,CARLGLDRGHQPQHF
TRBJ2-1,TRBV11-3,medium-sized,CASSLEQGDGYEQFF
TRBJ1-1,TRBV19,NA,CASIRRTGNTEAFF
TRBJ1-2,TRBV9,NA,CASSVALDRTPVNGYTF
TRBJ1-1,TRBV7-9,NA,CASSQNFNRASKAFF
TRBJ2-7,TRBV30,medium-sized,CAWSAGGSSYEQYF
TRBJ2-4,TRBV5-5,NA,CASSFGNIQYF
TRBJ2-2,TRBV12-3/TRBV12-4,large,CASSWGEAGELFF
TRBJ2-5,TRBV29-1,medium-sized,CSSRLAGGGSQETQYF
TRBJ2-5,TRBV6-5,medium-sized,CASSQNRQGAGETQYF
TRBJ2-4,TRBV19,NA,CASSPQGDIQYF
TRBJ2-6,TRBV7-6,medium-sized,CASSLEAAYDGANVLTF
TRBJ2-7,TRBV7-2,NA,CASSLAAGHTYEQYF
TRBJ2-2,TRBV6-5,medium-sized,CASRKAGGRAGELFF
TRBJ2-7,TRBV7-6,large,CASGNRPYEQYF
TRBJ2-6,TRBV6-8,medium-sized,CASSVASGANVLTF
TRBJ2-7,TRBV27,medium-sized,CASSLSQTEPYEQYF
TRBJ2-5,TRBV29-1,medium-sized,CSAGALKGQTQYF
TRBJ2-1,TRBV29-1,medium-sized,CSGLAGGGSGEQFF
TRBJ2-5,TRBV29-1,medium-sized,CSVVVGETQYF
TRBJ2-5,TRBV15,medium-sized,CATSRGLAGVGSGGTQYF
TRBJ2-7,TRBV6-5,NA,CASRKNGISYEQYF
TRBJ1-4,TRBV6-5,medium-sized,CASSYSIMGQGLVEEKLFF
TRBJ2-2,TRBV5-6,NA,CASSLLDRGGVTGELFF
TRBJ1-2,TRBV6-5,medium-sized,CASSYVASGTGGYTF
TRBJ2-3,TRBV29-1,medium-sized,CSVVTGEGTDTQYF
TRBJ2-1,TRBV6-5,medium-sized,CATTTGYNEQFF
TRBJ2-6,TRBV19,medium-sized,CASGTVSGANVLTF
TRBJ1-1,TRBV10-3,medium-sized,CAISESITTEAFF